This T cell receptor (beta chain) was found in a study of T cell responses to AZD1222 COVID-19 vaccine. General study results and limits: Among vaccine-associated CD4 TCRs, coverage spanned spike, with dominance at 160-218 and 743-854. In the spike-specific TCR repertoire, nearly half reportedly target unmutated variant regions. Clonal diversity was possibly underestimated; the donors were predominantly white British and more often female.

J was trimmed by 3 bases and V by 0 bases; bases with no gene match: 11. Germline V gives CDR1 SGDLS, CDR2 YYNGEE. The CDR3 covers 18 residues. In regard to this clone: Its antigen is not identified.

Measured with immunoSEQ multiplex PCR; TCRdb has only the in-frame clones, and not every one. The repertoire holds about 100,000 clones, with approximately 90% as singletons. The sequence derives from an adult in good health. The specimen was peripheral blood, collected on day 0 of AZD1222 vaccination. V gene TRBV9 combines with J gene TRBJ2-1; 8 nucleotides align to TRBD2. DNA for the CDR3: TGTGCCAGCAGCGTAGCCCCTACCGGGACTAGTATCTACAATGAGCAGTTCTTC. It is translated as CASSVAPTGTSIYNEQFF.